The clone carrying this TCR beta chain was counted at least ten times. The target antigen is unknown. CDR3 length equals 15 residues. Trimming took 0 bases from V and 7 from J, leaving 14 bases between them. CDR1 and CDR2 from the germline V gene are SGHKS and YYEKEE (reference sequence). The sample belongs to a study of molecular identifiers for immune sequencing clone quantification. Study at large: Within a replicate experiment, RNA obtained from either about 20,000 or 100,000 naive CD8 cells was divided into five aliquots, and four of those aliquots were then sequenced. Study outcomes and limitations: Spiked Jurkat TCR RNA from one cell was reportedly detectable among approximately 1 million naive cells.

TCRdb reanalysed the PCR reads using MiXCR and keeps one entry per CDR3 protein. The data show about 86,000 distinct CDR3 sequences, with about 23% seen just once and less than 0.85% held by the top ten. The material sequenced was naive CD8+ T cells from blood, with Jurkat cell RNA spiked in. As for subset: FACS-sorted CD8+CD4-CCR7+CD45RA+ naive T cells. The receptor comes from a human donor in good health. Some libraries in this study had Jurkat cell RNA spiked in. The chain is built from TRBV5-5 and TRBJ1-5; perhaps TRBD1 as D (5 bases). The CDR3 loop reads CASSLEGAPRQPQHF. The CDR3 nucleotides are TGTGCCAGCAGCTTGGAAGGGGCCCCGAGGCAGCCCCAGCATTTT.